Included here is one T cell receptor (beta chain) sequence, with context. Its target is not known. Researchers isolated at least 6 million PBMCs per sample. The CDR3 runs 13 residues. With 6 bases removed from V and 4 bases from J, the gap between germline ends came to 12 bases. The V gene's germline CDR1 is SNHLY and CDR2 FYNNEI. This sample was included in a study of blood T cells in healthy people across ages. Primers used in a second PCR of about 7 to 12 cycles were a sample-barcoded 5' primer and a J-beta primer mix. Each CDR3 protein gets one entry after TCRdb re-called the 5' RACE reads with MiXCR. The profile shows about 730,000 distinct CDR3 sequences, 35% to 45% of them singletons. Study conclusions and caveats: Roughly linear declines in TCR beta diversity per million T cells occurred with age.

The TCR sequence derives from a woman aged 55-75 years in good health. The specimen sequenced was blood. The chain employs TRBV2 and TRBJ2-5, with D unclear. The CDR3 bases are TGTGCCAGCAGAGTTCTAGTGGGAGAGACCCAGTACTTC. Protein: CASRVLVGETQYF.